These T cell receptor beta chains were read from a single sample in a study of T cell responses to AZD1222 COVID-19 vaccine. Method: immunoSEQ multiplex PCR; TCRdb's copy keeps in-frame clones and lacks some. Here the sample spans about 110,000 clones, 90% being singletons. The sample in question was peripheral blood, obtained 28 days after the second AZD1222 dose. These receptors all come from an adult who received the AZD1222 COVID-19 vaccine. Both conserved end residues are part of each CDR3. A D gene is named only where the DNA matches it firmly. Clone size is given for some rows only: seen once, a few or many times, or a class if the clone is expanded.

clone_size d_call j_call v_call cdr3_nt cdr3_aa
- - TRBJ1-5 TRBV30 TGTGCCTGGAGTGGACTTTTGGACCAGCCCCAGCATTTT CAWSGLLDQPQHF
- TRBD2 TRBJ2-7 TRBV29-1 TGCAGCGCCGGGGGGGGGCGCGAAAACTCCTACGAGCAGTACTTC CSAGGGRENSYEQYF
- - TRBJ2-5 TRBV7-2 TGTGCCAGCAGCTTTGGAGTGGGGGTACAAGAGACCCAGTACTTC CASSFGVGVQETQYF
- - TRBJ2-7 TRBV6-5 TGTGCCAGTGAAGACCTGACGGTTTCCTACGAGCAGTACTTC CASEDLTVSYEQYF
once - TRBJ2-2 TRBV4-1 TGCGCCAGCAGCCCCTCCGGCCAGGCAAACACCGGGGAGCTGTTTTTT CASSPSGQANTGELFF
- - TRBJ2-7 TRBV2 TGTGCCAGCAGTCCGCACTCCTACGAGCAGTACTTC CASSPHSYEQYF
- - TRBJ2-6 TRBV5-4 TGTGCCAGCAGCTTAAACAGGGAGGACATCTCTGGGGCCAACGTCCTGACTTTC CASSLNREDISGANVLTF
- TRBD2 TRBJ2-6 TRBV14 TGTGCCAGCAGCCAAGCCAGCGGGGGTTTTGGGGCCAACGTCCTGACTTTC CASSQASGGFGANVLTF
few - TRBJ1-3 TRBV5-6 TGTGCCAGCATCAACAGAGGGGAGTCTGGAAACACCATATATTTT CASINRGESGNTIYF
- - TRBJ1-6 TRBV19 TGTGCCAGTACCCCCCGGGACGGGGTATGGTCACCCCTCCACTTT CASTPRDGVWSPLHF
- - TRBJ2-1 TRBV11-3 TGTGCCAGCAGCCCCACAGGGAGCTCCTACAATGAGCAGTTCTTC CASSPTGSSYNEQFF
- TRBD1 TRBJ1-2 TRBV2 TGTGCCAGCAGTGAAATTGGGACAGGGGGCAACTATGGCTACACCTTC CASSEIGTGGNYGYTF
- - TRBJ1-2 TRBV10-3 TGTGCCATCAGTGAGTCCGGGAATGGCTACACCTTC CAISESGNGYTF
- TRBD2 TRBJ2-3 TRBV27 TGTGCCAGCAGTTTACGTAGCGGGGGAAGCACAGATACGCAGTATTTT CASSLRSGGSTDTQYF
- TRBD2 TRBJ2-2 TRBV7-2 TGTGCCAGCAGCTTAGCGTTACTAGCGGGGAGGACCGGGGAGCTGTTTTTT CASSLALLAGRTGELFF
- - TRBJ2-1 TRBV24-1 TGTGCCACCAGCAGCTACAATGAGCAGTTCTTC CATSSYNEQFF
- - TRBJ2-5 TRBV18 TGTGCCAGCTCACCACCTTCCGACTTCCAAGAGACCCAGTACTTC CASSPPSDFQETQYF
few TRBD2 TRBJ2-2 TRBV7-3 TGTGCCAGCAGCCTAGCTAGCGGATTCACCGGGGAGCTGTTTTTT CASSLASGFTGELFF
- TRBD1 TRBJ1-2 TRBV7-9 TGTGCCAGCAGCGAGACAGGGGGTGGCTATGGCTACACCTTC CASSETGGGYGYTF
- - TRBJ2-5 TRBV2 TGTGCCAGCAGTGAAGCTGTAAGGGGTCTCGGGGAGACCCAGTACTTC CASSEAVRGLGETQYF
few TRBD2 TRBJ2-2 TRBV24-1 TGTGCCACCAGTGGGACTAGCGGGGGGGCCCAAACCGGGGAGCTGTTTTTT CATSGTSGGAQTGELFF
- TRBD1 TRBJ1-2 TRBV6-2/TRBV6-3 TGTGCCAGCAGTGACAGGGTCGAAGGCTATGGCTACACCTTC CASSDRVEGYGYTF
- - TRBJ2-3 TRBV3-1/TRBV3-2 TGTGCCAGCAGCCAAGAGCCCGGGGGGCAGACAGATACGCAGTATTTT CASSQEPGGQTDTQYF
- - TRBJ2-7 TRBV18 TGTGCCAGCTCACCCCTTGAAGAGCAGTACTTC CASSPLEEQYF
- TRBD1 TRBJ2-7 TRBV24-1 TGTGCCACCAGTGATGCCCCGTCGACAGGGATTTACGAGCAGTACTTC CATSDAPSTGIYEQYF
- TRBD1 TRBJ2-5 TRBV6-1 TGTGCCAGCAGTGAAAGGAGGACAGGAGAGACCCAGTACTTC CASSERRTGETQYF
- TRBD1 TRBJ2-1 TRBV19 TGTGCCAGTAGGAGCCTAGGGACAGGGGGCGACGAGCAGTTCTTC CASRSLGTGGDEQFF
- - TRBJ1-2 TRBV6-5 TGTGCCAGTAGCCGCGGACAGCCATCAGGCTACACCTTC CASSRGQPSGYTF
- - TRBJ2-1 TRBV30 TGTGCCTGGAGTCCCCGGACAAAATTAGGGAATGAGCAGTTCTTC CAWSPRTKLGNEQFF
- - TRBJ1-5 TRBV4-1 TGCGCCAGCAGCCAAGTTGGGGGGATTGCCGGCAATCAGCCCCAGCATTTT CASSQVGGIAGNQPQHF
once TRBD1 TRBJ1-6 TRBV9 TGTGCCAGCAGCGCCACCCAGGGGGGAAATTCACCCCTCCACTTT CASSATQGGNSPLHF
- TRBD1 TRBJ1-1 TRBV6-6 TGTGCCAGCAGGACGGACAGGCGGTTAGAGAACACTGAAGCTTTCTTT CASRTDRRLENTEAFF
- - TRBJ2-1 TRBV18 TGTGCCAGCTCCTCCCACAATGAGCAGTTCTTC CASSSHNEQFF
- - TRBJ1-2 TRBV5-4 TGTGCCACTAGCATTCAGGAGGGCTATGGCTACACCTTC CATSIQEGYGYTF
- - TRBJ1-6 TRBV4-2 TGTGCCAGCAGCCAAGATGAATCCTATAATTCACCCCTCCACTTT CASSQDESYNSPLHF
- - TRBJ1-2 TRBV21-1 TGTGCCAGCACCCGGGATTTAGCTAACTATGGCTACACCTTC CASTRDLANYGYTF
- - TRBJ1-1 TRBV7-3 TGTGCCAGCAGCTTGGGGGGGAAGAACACTGAAGCTTTCTTT CASSLGGKNTEAFF
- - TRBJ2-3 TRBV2 TGTGCCAGCAGCCCCTCAGCGATGGGCACAGATACGCAGTATTTT CASSPSAMGTDTQYF
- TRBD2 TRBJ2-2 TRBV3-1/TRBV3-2 TGTGCCAGCAGCAAACCCTTAGCGGGGGGGAACACCGGGGAGCTGTTTTTT CASSKPLAGGNTGELFF
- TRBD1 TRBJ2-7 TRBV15 TGTGCCACCAGCAGAAGACAGGGTCAGAGCGAGCAGTACTTC CATSRRQGQSEQYF
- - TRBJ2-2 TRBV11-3 TGTGCCAGCAGCAATGGGGCCCTTGGGGAGCTGTTTTTT CASSNGALGELFF
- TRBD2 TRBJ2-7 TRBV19 TGTGCCAGTAGTATAGCTAGCGGGGGTTATTACGAGCAGTACTTC CASSIASGGYYEQYF
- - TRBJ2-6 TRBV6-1 TGTGCCAGCAGTGAAAGGGGGGAAACTGGGGCCAACGTCCTGACTTTC CASSERGETGANVLTF
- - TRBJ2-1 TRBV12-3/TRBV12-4 TGTGCCAGCAGTGTCTACAATGAGCAGTTCTTC CASSVYNEQFF
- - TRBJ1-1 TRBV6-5 TGTGCCAGCAGCCCCAGAGGGGACACTGAAGCTTTCTTT CASSPRGDTEAFF
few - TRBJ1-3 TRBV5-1 TGCGCCACCACGGCCCCCCTCTCTGGAAACACCATATATTTT CATTAPLSGNTIYF
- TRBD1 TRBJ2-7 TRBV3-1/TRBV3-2 TGTGCCAGCAGCCAAGAGCCAGGGACAGCCTACGAGCAGTACTTC CASSQEPGTAYEQYF
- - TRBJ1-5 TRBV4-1 TGCGCCAGCAGCTATGGGGGGGATCAGCCCCAGCATTTT CASSYGGDQPQHF
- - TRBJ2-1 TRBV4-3 TGCGCCAGCAGCCAAGATCCCCGCGGGGGCGCTTACAATGAGCAGTTCTTC CASSQDPRGGAYNEQFF
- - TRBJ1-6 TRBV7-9 TGTGCCAGCAGCTTAGACCTCGACGATTCACCCCTCCACTTT CASSLDLDDSPLHF
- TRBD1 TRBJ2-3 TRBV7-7 TGTGCTAGCAGCACCGGGACAGGGGCATGGGATACGCAGTATTTT CASSTGTGAWDTQYF
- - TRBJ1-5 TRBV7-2 TGTGCCAGCAGCTTCCTTCGCAATCAGCCCCAGCATTTT CASSFLRNQPQHF
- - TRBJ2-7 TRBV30 TGTGCCTGGAGTGTACCGCAGGAGCAGTACTTC CAWSVPQEQYF
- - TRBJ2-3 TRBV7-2 TGTGCCAGCAGCTTAGGCGCGGTTCCAGATACGCAGTATTTT CASSLGAVPDTQYF